The 5 T cell receptor beta chains presented below share a single source sample, sequenced in a study of T cell repertoires in cytomegalovirus infection. TCRdb called the reads again in MiXCR, with one record for every CDR3 protein. The sample lists roughly 320,000 distinct CDR3 sequences, over 7.5% occurring once. The sequenced material came from PBMCs. The source is a human donor in good health (CMV status not recorded). Some clones in this sample may be carry-over from other donors' samples.

This clonotype was counted ten times or more. This rearrangement joins TRBV7-9 to TRBJ1-4; D unresolved. Looked up from germline, CDR1 is SEHNR and CDR2 is FQNEAQ (reference sequence). The CDR3 runs 15 residues. The V gene lost 5 bases and the J gene lost 5 bases, with 15 bases spanning the gap. CDR3 sequence (DNA): TGTGCCAGCAGCCCCCCGACCGGTGGGAATGAAAAACTGTTTTTT. Amino acids: CASSPPTGGNEKLFF.

This clonotype appeared a few times. V and J are TRBV7-2 and TRBJ1-2; no definite D call. V was clipped by 1 base and J by 6 bases, with 9 bases between them. The CDR3 runs to 13 residues. The germline CDR1 and CDR2 sequences are SGHTA and FQGNSA. CDR3 residues: CASSLGREDGYTF. DNA for the CDR3: TGTGCCAGCAGCTTAGGTAGGGAAGATGGCTACACCTTC.

This clonotype was counted many times. The J gene is TRBJ1-2, the V gene TRBV7-9; D is perhaps TRBD1 (5 bases). V lost 2 bases and J 0 bases, leaving 13 bases between the germline ends. The CDR3 totals 16 residues. The V gene's germline CDR1 is SEHNR and CDR2 FQNEAQ (reference sequence). This CDR3 is CASSLSRERANYGYTF. CDR3 nucleotide sequence: TGTGCCAGCAGCTTAAGCAGGGAACGGGCTAACTATGGCTACACCTTC.

This clonotype has ten or more counts. The CDR3 spells CASSFPESSGTSYEQYF. The CDR3 DNA is TGTGCCAGCAGCTTCCCCGAATCTAGCGGAACTTCCTACGAGCAGTACTTC. The V gene is TRBV7-9, the J gene TRBJ2-7; 7 bases fit TRBD2. CDR1 is SEHNR, CDR2 FQNEAQ, per germline (reference sequence). V shed 3 bases and J 1 base; nucleotides not matched to a gene: 12. The CDR3 has 17 amino acids.

The V gene is TRBV7-9, the J gene TRBJ1-6, with D unclear. This CDR3 is 12 amino acids long. V was trimmed by 1 base and J by 9 bases, leaving 4 bases between them. CDR1 and CDR2 from the germline V gene are SEHNR and FQNEAQ (reference sequence). The CDR3 DNA follows: TGTGCCAGCAGCTTAGGAAGTTCACCCCTCCACTTT. Amino acid sequence: CASSLGSSPLHF. Complete variable domain (other parts from reference TRBV7-9 and TRBJ1-6): DTGVSQNPRHKITKRGQNVTFRCDPISEHNRLYWYRQTLGQGPEFLTYFQNEAQLEKSRLLSDRFSAERPKGSFSTLEIQRTEQGDSAMYLCASSLGSSPLHFGNGTRLTVT.